Detailed here is one T cell receptor (beta chain). This clone's antigen is unknown. No base quality information exists; no much larger clone differs at one position. This record belongs to a study of OX40 agonist ivuxolimab in advanced cancers. General notes on the study: Ivuxolimab was an agonistic, fully human IgG2 monoclonal antibody directed against OX40 (CD134), a costimulatory receptor. Intravenous ivuxolimab was administered to patients every 2 weeks at six dose levels: 0.01, 0.1, 0.3, 1.5, 3 and 10 mg/kg. Partial responses were achieved by three dose-escalation patients, of whom one had hepatocellular carcinoma and two had cutaneous melanoma. The monotherapy dose-escalation portion (N ≈ 52 patients) of the phase I ivuxolimab trial is reported in the paper. The purpose of peripheral TCRbeta sequencing was to test whether ivuxolimab changed TCR sequence diversity and led to clonal T-cell expansion. Of the roughly 52 dose-escalation patients, hepatocellular carcinoma was present in around 19, melanoma in roughly 15, renal cell carcinoma in 9 and head and neck cancer in 9. Prior anti-PD-1, anti-PD-L1 or anti-CTLA-4 therapy was permitted, and checkpoint inhibitors had been received by 30% to 40% of dose-escalation patients. The dose-escalation cohort was 82.7% male with a mean age of approximately 60 years, ranging from roughly 20 to 85. What the authors observed across the whole study: Partial responders in the 0.1-3.0 mg/kg groups had among the lowest normalized peripheral clonal expansion, especially among CD8+ T cells. On average, CD8+ T cells showed more expanded clones than CD4+ T cells after ivuxolimab. The antigen specificity of the peripheral T cells that underwent clonal expansion was not determined. Low levels of normalized T-cell clonal expansion were also seen in some patients who did not respond. At doses from 0.1 to 3.0 mg/kg, clonal expansion was seen in both CD4+ and CD8+ blood T cells between baseline and week 6.

To sequence the TCRbeta CDR3 region, genomic DNA was isolated from the sorted cells. The immunoSEQ Assay was used for sequencing of TCRbeta CDR3 regions. TCRdb took over this immuneACCESS table, retaining in-frame rearrangements with V and J assigned. Such tables are incomplete; in checked studies, under half of the missing clones stem from an unresolved V gene, and the remainder is unexplained. In all, the sample holds fewer than 65,000 clones, and 80% to 90% of those were seen once. Together, the top ten hold 10% to 13% of the sample. Patients with a history of autoimmune disease or receiving systemic immunosuppression were excluded from the trial. Peripheral blood for TCR sequencing was collected from all dose cohorts at baseline, on cycle 4 day 1, and on cycle 7 day 1. Samples were obtained from an open-label, multicenter, first-in-human phase I dose-escalation trial of ivuxolimab. Adults with locally advanced or metastatic melanoma, renal cell, hepatocellular, or head and neck squamous cell carcinoma were enrolled in the trial. Before TCR sequencing, CD4+ T cells and CD8+ T cells from peripheral blood were sorted into separate populations.

The CDR3 numbers 18 residues from cysteine through phenylalanine. The read is trimmed to its CDR3 DNA, 54 bases read in frame from base 1. The germline V gene specifies LGHNA as CDR1 and YNFKEQ as CDR2. Here V drops 3 bases and J drops 4 bases, and the junction holds 18 bases not matched to any gene. Sequencing was performed on CD4+ or CD8+ T cells sorted from blood, taken in a trial of the OX40 agonist ivuxolimab. The chain joins TRBV4-2 to TRBJ2-7; a stretch of 7 junction bases matches TRBD2. The TCR sequence derives from an adult with an advanced solid tumor such as melanoma, head and neck, liver or kidney cancer. The nucleotide sequence is given as TGTGCCAGCAGCCAGCCCTGGGGGGGAGAAGGGCTACAGTACGAGCAGTACTTC. Translated, it gives CASSQPWGGEGLQYEQYF.